These 25 T cell receptor beta chains originate from one sample sequenced in a study of technical replicates of blood from a handful of donors. Only in-frame clones appear in the TCRdb table, and some are missing; sequencing was by immunoSEQ multiplex PCR. The sample has some 80,000 clones, around 90% seen once. Material for sequencing was T cells isolated from PBMCs. All receptors derive from a human donor in good health.

The chain is built from TRBV28 and TRBJ2-7, with D unclear. Germline V gene sequence: CDR1 MDHEN, CDR2 SYDVKM. The CDR3 totals 12 residues. The V end lost 2 bases, the J end lost 4 bases, and 6 bases lay between the germline ends. As DNA, the CDR3 is TGTGCCAGCAGTTTAGAGACTTACGAGCAGTACTTC. This encodes CASSLETYEQYF.

On this clone: An end of the junction does not agree with germline; a read error may underlie this. The rearrangement joins TRBV6-1 to TRBJ1-2, with D maybe TRBD1 (6 bases). The CDR3 is made up of 13 amino acids. Germline V CDR1 and CDR2: MNHNS, SASEGT. CDR3 region: CASREGQNYGYTF. For the CDR3, the DNA is TGTGCCAGCAGAGAAGGACAGAACTATGGCTACACCTTC.

The chain carries TRBV27 and TRBJ2-3, with TRBD2 matching over 7 bases. The CDR3 is 16 amino acids. V lost 0 bases, J lost 6 bases, and 9 bases stayed unmatched. Looked up from germline, CDR1 is MNHEY and CDR2 is SMNVEV (reference sequence). CDR3 coding DNA: TGTGCCAGCAGTTTATCTTTTCGGGAGGCCGGGGATACGCAGTATTTT. Protein sequence: CASSLSFREAGDTQYF.

This clone was recorded a few times. This sequence joins TRBV15 and TRBJ1-1, with TRBD1 matching over 9 bases. V dropped 3 bases and J dropped 1; count of bases not matched to a gene: 3. Germline V gene data show CDR1 as LNHNV and CDR2 as YYDKDF (reference sequence). This CDR3 is 15 amino acids long. The chain's CDR3 is CATSRTGGGNTEAFF. In DNA, the CDR3 is TGTGCCACCAGCAGGACAGGGGGTGGGAACACTGAAGCTTTCTTT.

The chain employs TRBV7-6 and TRBJ2-1, with D possibly matching TRBD1 (6 bases). Germline V gene data show CDR1 as SGHVS and CDR2 as FNYEAQ. Trimming took 5 bases from V and 9 from J, leaving 14 bases between them. The CDR3 is 13 residues long. CDR3 amino acids: CASSHSGATEQFF. CDR3 in DNA: TGTGCCAGCAGCCACTCAGGGGCGACTGAGCAGTTCTTC.

The gene calls are TRBV6-5 and TRBJ2-1; unclear D gene. This CDR3 contains 16 residues. V was pared by 3 bases and J by 0 bases, with 12 bases between. Germline loops: CDR1 MNHEY, CDR2 SVGAGI. CDR3 residues: CASSYESHPSYNEQFF. In DNA form, the CDR3 reads TGTGCCAGCAGTTATGAGAGCCACCCCTCCTACAATGAGCAGTTCTTC.

This chain uses TRBV6-6 with TRBJ2-2, with D possibly TRBD2 on 6 matching bases. V gave up 4 bases and J gave up 7 bases, with 13 bases separating them. Germline loops: CDR1 MNHNY, CDR2 SVGAGI (reference sequence). This CDR3 has 14 residues. This chain's CDR3 is CASSSSRGIGELFF. The CDR3 DNA reads TGTGCCAGCAGTTCCTCTCGGGGGATCGGGGAGCTGTTTTTT.

The chain couples TRBV1 to TRBJ2-7; no DNA check was done on the table's D call, TRBD2. TRBV1 is a pseudogene. The CDR3 loop spans 15 amino acids. Written as DNA, the CDR3 is TGCACCAGCAGCCAAGAACTAGCGGACAAGTACGAGCAGTACTTC. Its translation is CTSSQELADKYEQYF.

In its sample, this clone was seen a few times. The chain carries TRBV7-2 and TRBJ1-1; maybe TRBD1 (6 bases). From germline, CDR1 is SGHTA and CDR2 FQGNSA. CDR3 length equals 15 residues. Trimming removed 4 bases at V and 3 bases at J, with 15 bases between. Written as DNA, the CDR3 is TGTGCCAGCAGCTCAGGGGCCTATAAGGACACTGAAGCTTTCTTT. This gives the protein CASSSGAYKDTEAFF.

The rearrangement links TRBV25-1 to TRBJ1-4, with 9 bases matching TRBD1. V lost 4 bases, J lost 8 bases, and 8 bases stayed unmatched. CDR1 is MGHDK, CDR2 SYGVNS, per germline. The CDR3 spans 15 residues. The CDR3 loop is CASSALGTGKEKLFF. The DNA for the CDR3 is TGTGCCAGCAGTGCCCTAGGGACAGGGAAGGAAAAACTGTTTTTT.

The chain uses TRBV6-6 and TRBJ2-3, with 7 bases that match TRBD2. Germline lookup yields CDR1 MNHNY and CDR2 SVGAGI (reference sequence). The V and J ends lost 1 base and 5 bases, in that order; junction bases with no gene match: 6. The CDR3 is 15 residues long. CDR3 sequence reads: CASSYWREIGDTQYF. The CDR3 DNA reads TGTGCCAGCAGTTACTGGCGGGAGATAGGAGATACGCAGTATTTT.

The chain carries TRBV9 and TRBJ2-1, with D possibly being TRBD1 (6 bases). Germline assignment: CDR1 SGDLS and CDR2 YYNGEE. The CDR3 covers 14 residues. Deletions cut 0 bases from V and 7 bases from J, with 11 bases between. The CDR3 nucleotides read TGTGCCAGCAGCGTAGCGCCAGGGGAGAATGAGCAGTTCTTC. It codes for CASSVAPGENEQFF.

This clone was observed a single time. The rearrangement links TRBV19 to TRBJ1-5; TRBD1 is a possible D gene (5 bases). Germline loops: CDR1 LNHDA, CDR2 SQIVND (reference sequence). With 4 bases removed from V and 3 bases from J, the gap between germline ends came to 10 bases. The CDR3 sequence is 14 residues long. The CDR3 protein is CASSTDSFNQPQHF. As DNA, the CDR3 is TGTGCCAGTAGTACTGACAGCTTCAATCAGCCCCAGCATTTT.

The chain carries TRBV10-3 and TRBJ2-3; 7 bases align to TRBD1. The CDR3 is made up of 16 amino acids. Germline CDR1 and CDR2: ENHRY and SYGVKD. V gave up 5 bases and J gave up 6 bases; unmatched junction bases: 14. CDR3 residues: CAISPTSTGSGDTQYF. CDR3 in DNA: TGTGCCATCAGTCCTACGTCGACAGGGTCAGGGGATACGCAGTATTTT.

The chain couples TRBV2 to TRBJ2-7; 12 positions agree with TRBD2. The CDR3 is made up of 13 amino acids. Germline V gene sequence: CDR1 SNHLY, CDR2 FYNNEI. The J segment lost 7 bases and the V segment lost 7 bases, leaving 5 bases of the junction unmatched. CDR3 amino acids: CASTASGRGEQYF. The DNA of the CDR3 is TGTGCCAGCACTGCTAGCGGGAGGGGAGAGCAGTACTTC.

The rearrangement joins TRBV5-6 to TRBJ2-7; D is undetermined. CDR3 length: 13 residues. Germline CDR1 and CDR2: SGHDT and YYEEEE. Trimming cost V 1 base and J 3 bases, with 8 bases left between them. CDR3 protein: CASSLIRDYEQYF. Written as DNA, the CDR3 is TGTGCCAGCAGCTTGATCCGAGACTACGAGCAGTACTTC.

The chain combines TRBV19 with TRBJ2-7; D call uncertain. Trimming stripped 7 bases from V and 3 bases from J, with 7 bases between. Germline CDR1 reads LNHDA; CDR2 reads SQIVND (reference sequence). CDR3 size: 11 residues. This chain's CDR3 is CASKTFYEQYF. CDR3 DNA sequence: TGTGCCAGTAAAACTTTCTACGAGCAGTACTTC.

The chain carries TRBV21-1 and TRBJ1-2. TRBV21-1 is listed as a pseudogene. The length of the CDR3 is 9 residues. The CDR3 loop is CAISYGYTF. The DNA of the CDR3 is TGTGCCATCTCCTATGGCTACACCTTC.

The chain uses TRBV5-8 and TRBJ1-5; the D gene is possibly TRBD1 (5 bases). V was shortened by 7 bases and J by 3 bases, with 11 bases between the two germline ends. The CDR3 has 13 amino acids. Germline CDR1 SGHTS, CDR2 YDEGEE. Here the CDR3 DNA reads TGTGCCAGCGCTCAGGGCCCCAATCAGCCCCAGCATTTT. It translates to CASAQGPNQPQHF.

The rearrangement joins TRBV28 to TRBJ1-1; the D gene is possibly TRBD1 (5 bases). CDR1 and CDR2 from the germline V gene are MDHEN and SYDVKM. The germline V and J ends were trimmed by 7 bases and 1 base, with 16 bases remaining between them. The CDR3 is made up of 15 amino acids. The CDR3 nucleotides are TGTGCCAGCATCCAACCCCTGGACACGAACACTGAAGCTTTCTTT. It codes for CASIQPLDTNTEAFF. Full variable domain (remainder filled in from reference TRBV28 and TRBJ1-1): DVKVTQSSRYLVKRTGEKVFLECVQDMDHENMFWYRQDPGLGLRLIYFSYDVKMKEKGDIPEGYSVSREKKERFSLILESASTNQTSMYLCASIQPLDTNTEAFFGQGTRLTVV.

The rearrangement joins TRBV10-3 to TRBJ2-7; 8 positions match TRBD1. The V and J ends lost 4 bases and 6 bases, in that order; junction bases with no gene match: 14. Per the germline V gene, CDR1 is ENHRY and CDR2 is SYGVKD. This CDR3 is 16 amino acids long. The CDR3 sequence: CAISGGQVVYRGEQYF. CDR3 nucleotides: TGTGCCATCAGTGGGGGACAGGTAGTTTACAGAGGCGAGCAGTACTTC.

This clone came up a few times. J is TRBJ1-1 and V is TRBV28; 8 bases align to TRBD1. With V trimmed by 6 bases and J by 4 bases, 7 bases remained unmatched. Germline V CDR1 and CDR2: MDHEN, SYDVKM. The CDR3 covers 14 residues. CDR3 in amino acids: CASSWAGGGTEAFF. In DNA, the CDR3 is TGTGCCAGCAGCTGGGCAGGGGGCGGCACTGAAGCTTTCTTT. Full variable domain (remainder filled in from reference TRBV28 and TRBJ1-1): DVKVTQSSRYLVKRTGEKVFLECVQDMDHENMFWYRQDPGLGLRLIYFSYDVKMKEKGDIPEGYSVSREKKERFSLILESASTNQTSMYLCASSWAGGGTEAFFGQGTRLTVV.

J is TRBJ1-4 and V is TRBV7-9, with 7 bases fitting TRBD1. V lost 5 bases to trimming and J lost 4 bases; unmatched junction nucleotides: 4. This CDR3 has 14 amino acids. CDR1 and CDR2 (germline): SEHNR, FQNEAQ (reference sequence). The CDR3 sequence: CASSLGQSNEKLFF. The CDR3 DNA reads as TGTGCCAGCAGCCTGGGACAGAGTAATGAAAAACTGTTTTTT.

This clone was seen a single time. The chain couples TRBV2 to TRBJ2-7, with 9 bases lining up with TRBD2. Looked up from germline, CDR1 is SNHLY and CDR2 is FYNNEI. V gave up 4 bases and J gave up 2 bases; unmatched junction bases: 6. This CDR3 is 15 amino acids long. The CDR3 is CASSVLGLAPYEQYF. The CDR3 DNA follows: TGTGCCAGCAGTGTGTTGGGACTAGCTCCCTACGAGCAGTACTTC.

The J gene is TRBJ2-7, the V gene TRBV6-5; D might be TRBD2 (5 bases). Germline-derived CDR1 and CDR2 are MNHEY and SVGAGI. The CDR3 consists of 14 residues. Trimming took off 0 bases at V and 5 bases at J, with 11 bases between the two ends. The CDR3 loop reads CASSYSALAHEQYF. The CDR3 DNA reads TGTGCCAGCAGTTACTCCGCGCTAGCTCACGAGCAGTACTTC.